These 21 T cell receptor beta chains share one sample of origin, sequenced in a study of blood T cells in healthy people across ages. Alongside a J-beta primer mix, a sample-barcoded 5' primer served in a second PCR lasting roughly 7 to 11 cycles. TCRdb recomputed calls from the 5' RACE reads with MiXCR, one row per CDR3 protein. The table shows roughly 930,000 distinct CDR3 sequences, with about 44% occurring only once. Sequencing input: blood. The receptors stem from a young man in good health.

This clonotype was counted once. The chain has TRBV10-1 and TRBJ1-5, with D perhaps TRBD1 (5 bases). CDR1 WNHNN and CDR2 SYGVQD come from the germline V gene (reference sequence). V lost 0 bases and J lost 0, with 24 bases in between. The CDR3 runs 21 residues. The CDR3 spells CASSESVGRLNGGHSNQPQHF. The CDR3 DNA reads as TGCGCCAGCAGTGAGTCGGTGGGAAGACTAAATGGTGGACATAGCAATCAGCCCCAGCATTTT.

A few counts support this clonotype. The rearrangement uses TRBV7-2 and TRBJ2-7; D could derive from TRBD1 or TRBD2 (5 bases each). V was pared by 0 bases and J by 3 bases, with 9 bases between. Germline CDR1 and CDR2: SGHTA and FQGNSA. CDR3 length: 14 amino acids. CDR3 in amino acids: CASSLAGTDYEQYF. The CDR3 coding sequence is TGTGCCAGCAGCTTAGCCGGGACGGACTACGAGCAGTACTTC.

In this sample, this clonotype turned up once. The V call is TRBV20-1, the J call TRBJ2-1; 8 nucleotides match TRBD2. This CDR3 has 14 amino acids. The ends lost 3 bases at V and 3 bases at J; junction bases unmatched: 4. The germline V gene has CDR1 DFQATT and CDR2 SNEGSKA (reference sequence). The CDR3 sequence is CSARGGGHYNEQFF. The DNA of the CDR3 is TGCAGTGCTAGGGGCGGGGGGCACTACAATGAGCAGTTCTTC.

This rearrangement joins TRBV12-3 or TRBV12-4 to TRBJ2-1; 12 bases line up with TRBD2. There are 16 residues in the CDR3. Trimming at V came to 5 bases and at J to 12 bases, leaving 14 bases not matched to a gene. CDR3 region: CASSAASGGAFSGQFF. The CDR3 DNA follows: TGTGCCAGCAGTGCCGCTAGCGGGGGGGCTTTCAGTGGGCAGTTCTTC.

This clonotype was seen ten or more times. V is TRBV7-2 and J is TRBJ1-5; D might be TRBD1 (5 bases). The V and J ends lost 3 bases and 0 bases respectively, with 12 bases between them. There are 16 residues in the CDR3. Germline CDR1 and CDR2: SGHTA and FQGNSA. As DNA, the CDR3 is TGTGCCAGCAGCTTGAGGAGGGGAGGTAGCAATCAGCCCCAGCATTTT. It is translated as CASSLRRGGSNQPQHF.

The rearrangement links TRBV7-9 to TRBJ2-1; D unresolved. Looked up from germline, CDR1 is SEHNR and CDR2 is FQNEAQ (reference sequence). V dropped 4 bases and J dropped 7 bases, with 17 bases sitting between them. This CDR3 has 15 amino acids. CDR3 region: CASSSRVFPPNEQFF. In DNA form, the CDR3 reads TGTGCCAGCAGCTCTCGGGTCTTTCCCCCGAATGAGCAGTTCTTC.

This chain links TRBV5-1 with TRBJ2-5; 7 nucleotides align to TRBD1. Trimming at V came to 4 bases and at J to 2 bases, leaving 8 bases not matched to a gene. Germline lookup yields CDR1 SGHRS and CDR2 YFSETQ. The CDR3 sequence is 15 residues long. The CDR3 spells CASSMALGQQETQYF. The CDR3 DNA sequence: TGCGCCAGCAGCATGGCACTGGGACAGCAAGAGACCCAGTACTTC. Variable domain in full (rest from reference TRBV5-1 and TRBJ2-5): KAGVTQTPRYLIKTRGQQVTLSCSPISGHRSVSWYQQTPGQGLQFLFEYFSETQRNKGNFPGRFSGRQFSNSRSEMNVSTLELGDSALYLCASSMALGQQETQYFGPGTRLLVL.

The genes are TRBV9 and TRBJ2-4; TRBD2 matches 7 bases. The end of the DNA is better explained by TRBJ2-7, so the J call may be wrong. The germline V gene encodes CDR1 SGDLS and CDR2 YYNGEE. The CDR3 covers 14 residues. This CDR3 reads CASSPVAGVYEQYF. The CDR3 DNA reads as TGTGCCAGCAGCCCAGTTGCGGGGGTCTACGAGCAGTACTTC.

The V and J genes are TRBV28 and TRBJ1-2; D is ambiguous. CDR3 length: 11 amino acids. Germline CDR1 is MDHEN and CDR2 is SYDVKM. V shed 8 bases and J shed 8 bases, with 12 bases lying between them. The CDR3 DNA is TGTGCCAGCTCAGACGTTACCGGCTACACCTTC. Residues: CASSDVTGYTF.

The chain carries TRBV20-1 and TRBJ2-1; no definite D call. Germline CDR1 DFQATT, CDR2 SNEGSKA (reference sequence). This CDR3 has 14 amino acids. V lost 3 bases, J lost 5 bases, and 14 bases lay in between. The CDR3: CSARRWQKDNEQFF. The CDR3 coding sequence is TGCAGTGCTAGGAGGTGGCAGAAGGACAATGAGCAGTTCTTC.

The rearrangement joins TRBV5-1 to TRBJ2-3, with 13 bases fitting TRBD2. CDR1 is SGHRS, CDR2 YFSETQ, per germline. The CDR3 is made up of 16 amino acids. The trim removed 5 bases at V and 2 bases at J, leaving 5 bases unmatched. The CDR3: CASRDGTSGITDTQYF. The CDR3 nucleotides read TGCGCCAGCAGGGACGGGACTAGCGGGATCACAGATACGCAGTATTTT.

The rearrangement links TRBV27 to TRBJ2-5; TRBD1 matches at 10 bases. The V gene end was trimmed by 4 bases and the J gene end by 2 bases; junction bases not matched to a gene: 13. The germline gives CDR1 MNHEY, CDR2 SMNVEV (reference sequence). CDR3 length: 18 amino acids. The CDR3 here is CASSSLTPGTGEQETQYF. DNA for the CDR3: TGTGCCAGCAGTTCTCTAACCCCTGGGACAGGGGAGCAAGAGACCCAGTACTTC.

This chain links TRBV9 with TRBJ1-2; 8 bases agree with TRBD1. CDR1 is SGDLS and CDR2 is YYNGEE in the germline V gene. The length of the CDR3 is 15 residues. V shed 4 bases and J 2 bases; nucleotides not matched to a gene: 7. DNA of the CDR3: TGTGCCAGCAGCTCCGCGACAGGGGAAAACTATGGCTACACCTTC. The encoded protein is CASSSATGENYGYTF. The complete variable domain, with remaining parts taken from reference TRBV9 and TRBJ1-2, reads DSGVTQTPKHLITATGQRVTLRCSPRSGDLSVYWYQQSLDQGLQFLIQYYNGEERAKGNILERFSAQQFPDLHSELNLSSLELGDSALYFCASSSATGENYGYTFGSGTRLTVV.

The CDR3 sequence is CASSLSSSRDTQYF. The CDR3 bases are TGTGCCAGCAGCTTATCTAGTAGTCGAGATACGCAGTATTTT. V usage is TRBV7-2 and J usage is TRBJ2-3; no firm D call. Germline loops: CDR1 SGHTA, CDR2 FQGNSA. The CDR3 is 14 residues long. Trimming took 2 bases from V and 5 from J, leaving 11 bases between them.

This clonotype appeared a single time. A single base separates this from a much larger clone, so it may be a read error. This chain joins TRBV29-1 and TRBJ2-7; no definite D call. The CDR3 is 11 amino acids. The V gene's germline CDR1 is SQVTM and CDR2 ANQGSEA. Trimming stripped 4 bases from V and 2 bases from J, with 6 bases between. CDR3 sequence: CSVGDPYEQYF. CDR3 DNA: TGCAGCGTTGGAGACCCCTACGAGCAGTACTTC.

This rearrangement joins TRBV21-1 to TRBJ2-7. TRBV21-1 is a recognized pseudogene. There are 13 residues in the CDR3. CDR3 sequence (DNA): TGTGCCAGCAGCAAAAATCCCTACTACGAGCAGTACTTC. It specifies CASSKNPYYEQYF.

V and J are TRBV27 and TRBJ2-3; a possible D gene is TRBD2 (5 bases). The CDR3 has 16 amino acids. V was cut by 0 bases and J by 2 bases, with 12 bases left in between. The V gene's germline CDR1 is MNHEY and CDR2 SMNVEV (reference sequence). The CDR3 DNA follows: TGTGCCAGCAGTTTATCGACGGCTAGCCCCACAGATACGCAGTATTTT. Protein sequence: CASSLSTASPTDTQYF.

Worth noting for this clonotype: Likely a read error: the CDR3 ends without its conserved phenylalanine or tryptophan. This sequence joins TRBV4-3 and TRBJ2-3; possibly TRBD1 or TRBD2 for D (6 bases each). This CDR3 has 16 residues. CDR1 and CDR2 (germline): LGHNA, YSLEER. Trimming stripped 2 bases from V and 4 bases from J, with 16 bases between. CDR3 amino acids: CASSQRGRTGADTQYL. In DNA form, the CDR3 reads TGCGCCAGCAGCCAAAGGGGGAGGACCGGGGCAGATACGCAGTATCTT.

The J gene is TRBJ2-1, the V gene TRBV7-3, with D unclear. The germline V and J ends were trimmed by 5 bases and 5 bases, with 16 bases remaining between them. This CDR3 spans 15 amino acids. Per the germline V gene, CDR1 is SGHTA and CDR2 is FQGTGA. CDR3 protein: CASSLSKVNNNEQFF. CDR3 DNA sequence: TGTGCCAGCAGCCTCTCGAAGGTGAACAACAATGAGCAGTTCTTC.

On this clonotype itself: An end of the junction differs from the germline gene, which may be a read error. The chain links TRBV6-6 to TRBJ1-1; perhaps TRBD1 as D (5 bases). This CDR3 has 14 amino acids. In germline, CDR1 is MNHNY, CDR2 SVGAGI (reference sequence). Here the CDR3 reads CASRPGGGGTEVFF. The DNA of the CDR3 is TGTGCCAGCAGACCTGGCGGGGGAGGCACTGAAGTTTTCTTT.

This clonotype was seen only a few times. V usage is TRBV4-1 and J usage is TRBJ1-5; no clear D gene. This CDR3 region has 14 residues. Germline V gene lookup returns CDR1 MGHRA and CDR2 YSYEKL. Trimming cost V 0 bases and J 6 bases, with 9 bases left between them. CDR3 region: CASSQEQSGQPQHF. CDR3 DNA sequence: TGCGCCAGCAGCCAAGAACAGAGCGGTCAGCCCCAGCATTTT.